This T cell receptor (beta chain) stems from a study of identical twins. General study findings and limits: Abundant cord blood beta clonotypes carried fewer insertions; memory repertoires showed none.

As for this clonotype: What it binds is unknown.

Template switching added a universal primer site, and cDNA bore unique molecular identifiers. TCRdb reprocessed the 5' RACE reads with MiXCR, giving one entry per CDR3 protein. This sample has 500,000 to 650,000 distinct CDR3 sequences, with around 7.4% found just once. Germline values: CDR1 MDHEN, CDR2 SYDVKM. This CDR3 has 13 amino acids. V was cut by 6 bases and J by 3 bases, with 10 bases left in between. These data also formed part of another study, on yellow fever vaccine responses in identical twins.

The sequencing sample was made of PBMCs. This TCR derives from a woman aged 18-29 years in good health. This chain connects TRBV28 to TRBJ2-3; D is undetermined. CDR3 loop: CASRGMGTDTQYF. In DNA, the CDR3 is TGTGCCAGCAGGGGCATGGGGACAGATACGCAGTATTTT.